This T cell receptor beta chain was documented in a study of PD-L1 blockade in urothelial cancer. TCRdb's copy holds only in-frame clones and misses some; the assay was immunoSEQ multiplex PCR. The data contain more than 35,000 clones, around 82% of them singletons. Germline CDR1 reads SGHTA; CDR2 reads FQGNSA. The V segment lost 6 bases and the J segment 0 bases; nucleotides outside the gene matches: 7. The length of the CDR3 is 18 residues. The TCR comes from a man in his 70s with urothelial cancer. The material sequenced was PBMCs, taken around atezolizumab (anti-PD-L1) treatment. The J gene is TRBJ2-6, the V gene TRBV7-2, with 11 bases that match TRBD1. CDR3 residues: CASRPAGTGGSGANVLTF. DNA for the CDR3: TGTGCCAGCAGGCCAGCCGGGACAGGGGGCTCTGGGGCCAACGTCCTGACTTTC.